This T cell receptor beta chain was captured by sequencing in a study of control samples from healthy donors and cancer patients (dated by TCRdb to the early 2020s). Turning to this clone: What antigen it recognizes has not been identified. The input lacks base qualities; no much larger clone sits a single base away.

Libraries were prepared through the immunoSEQ multiplex PCR assay. Imported from immuneACCESS, the table was reduced by TCRdb to in-frame sequences with V and J called. These copies leave out some clones; in studies compared against another copy, an unresolved V gene accounts for under half, and the cause of the remainder is not known. The sample contains 90,000 to 150,000 clones, approximately 89% of them found a single time. Roughly 3.3% of the sample lies in the top ten. The receptor was isolated from a middle-aged man in good health. The sample was blood.

The CDR3 protein sequence reads: CASSSDRGRRYGYTF. Here is the DNA: TGTGCCAGCAGCTCGGACAGGGGGCGACGGTATGGCTACACCTTC. Recombination linked TRBV7-9 to TRBJ1-2; 11 bases in the middle match TRBD1. V is trimmed back by 4 bases and J by 5 bases, and the junction contains 6 bases that no gene match accounts for. The CDR3 spans 15 residues, from the cysteine through the phenylalanine. The DNA shown is the 45-base CDR3, in frame from base 1. CDR1 and CDR2, per the germline V gene (reference sequence), are SEHNR and FQNEAQ.